This TCR beta chain was captured by sequencing in a study of lymphopenia after photon versus proton radiotherapy. Whole-study results and caveats: Post-nadir TCR diversity decline inversely tracked overall survival among those who died. Better survival with proton therapy was suggested as possible, not demonstrated. Proton therapy kept repertoires fairly stable, unlike photons, which gained effector/memory cells. After lymphocyte nadir, photon-treated repertoires showed oligoclonal expansion, especially CD8+ Temra.

V lost 5 bases, J lost 4 bases, and 7 bases stayed unmatched. Germline assignment: CDR1 MNHEY and CDR2 SMNVEV (reference sequence). This CDR3 is built from 15 residues. TCRdb keeps only in-frame clones here, not all; method: immunoSEQ multiplex PCR. The sample consists of tens of thousands of clones, 85% to 90% of them appearing once. To note about this clone: Antigen specificity is unknown.

This TCR came from a man aged 40-50 years with gastric cancer. The chain uses TRBV27 and TRBJ2-2; 7 bases are a match to TRBD1. The material sequenced was peripheral blood, taken from a patient treated with photon-based radiotherapy. As DNA, the CDR3 is TGTGCCAGCAGTCTGATGACAGGGATCACCGGGGAGCTGTTTTTT. Translation gives CASSLMTGITGELFF.